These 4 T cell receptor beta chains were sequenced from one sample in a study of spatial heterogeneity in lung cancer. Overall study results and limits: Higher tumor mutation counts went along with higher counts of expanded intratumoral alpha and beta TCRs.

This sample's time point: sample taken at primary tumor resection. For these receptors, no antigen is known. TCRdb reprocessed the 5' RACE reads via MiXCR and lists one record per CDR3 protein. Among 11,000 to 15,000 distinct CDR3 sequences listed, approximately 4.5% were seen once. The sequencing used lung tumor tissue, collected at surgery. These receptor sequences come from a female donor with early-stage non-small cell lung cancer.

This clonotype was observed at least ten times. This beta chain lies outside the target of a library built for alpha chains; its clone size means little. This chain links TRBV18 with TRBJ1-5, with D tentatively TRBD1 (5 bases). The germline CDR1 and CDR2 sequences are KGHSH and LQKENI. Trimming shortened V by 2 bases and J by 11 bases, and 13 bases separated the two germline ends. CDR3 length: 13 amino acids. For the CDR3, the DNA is TGTGCCAGCTCACCAGGGCAGGGCCCTTCCCAGCATTTT. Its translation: CASSPGQGPSQHF.

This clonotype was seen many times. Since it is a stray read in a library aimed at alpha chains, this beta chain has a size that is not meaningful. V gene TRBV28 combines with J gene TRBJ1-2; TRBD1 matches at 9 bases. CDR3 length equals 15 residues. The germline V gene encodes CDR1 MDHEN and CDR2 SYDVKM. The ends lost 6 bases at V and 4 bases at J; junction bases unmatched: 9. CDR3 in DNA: TGTGCCAGCAGGGACAGGGGCCTCCTGGGCTATGGCTACACCTTC. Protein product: CASRDRGLLGYGYTF.

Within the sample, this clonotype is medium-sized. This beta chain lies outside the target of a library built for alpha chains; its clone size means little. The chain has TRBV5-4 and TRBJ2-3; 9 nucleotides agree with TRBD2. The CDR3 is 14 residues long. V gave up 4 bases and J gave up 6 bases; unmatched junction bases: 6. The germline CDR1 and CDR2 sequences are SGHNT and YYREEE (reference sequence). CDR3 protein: CASSLRGGGDTQYF. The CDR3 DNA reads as TGTGCCAGCAGCCTGCGGGGGGGCGGGGATACGCAGTATTTT.

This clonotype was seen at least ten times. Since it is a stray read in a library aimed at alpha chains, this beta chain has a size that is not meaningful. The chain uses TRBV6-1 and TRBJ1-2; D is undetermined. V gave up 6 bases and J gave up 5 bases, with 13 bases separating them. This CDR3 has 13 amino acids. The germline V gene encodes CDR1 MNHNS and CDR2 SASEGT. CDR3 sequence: CASRLTRGYGYTF. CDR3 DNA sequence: TGTGCCAGCAGATTGACCAGAGGGTATGGCTACACCTTC.